The clone carrying this T cell receptor (beta chain) is medium-sized in the sample. Its antigen is as yet unknown. The data are from a study of cytotoxic CD8 clonotypes in ibrutinib-treated CLL. Turning to the study itself: Mean values per sample were 255,043 productive templates and 94,082 productive rearrangements.

Study observations and caveats: Public clonotypes (which were uncommon) either contracted or remained stable on treatment.

V shed 2 bases and J shed 6 bases, with 3 bases lying between them. Germline loops: CDR1 ENHRY, CDR2 SYGVKD. The CDR3 has 11 amino acids. Some clones are missing from TCRdb's copy, which holds only in-frame ones; the method was immunoSEQ multiplex PCR. The table has tens of thousands of clones, 55% to 65% seen once; the top ten hold 12% to 15%. The chain links TRBV10-3 to TRBJ2-3, with D unresolved. The specimen comprised PBMCs, sampled before ibrutinib treatment. The receptor was derived from a human donor with chronic lymphocytic leukemia. The CDR3 nucleotides are TGTGCCATCAGTGAGGATGATACGCAGTATTTT. Translation: CAISEDDTQYF.